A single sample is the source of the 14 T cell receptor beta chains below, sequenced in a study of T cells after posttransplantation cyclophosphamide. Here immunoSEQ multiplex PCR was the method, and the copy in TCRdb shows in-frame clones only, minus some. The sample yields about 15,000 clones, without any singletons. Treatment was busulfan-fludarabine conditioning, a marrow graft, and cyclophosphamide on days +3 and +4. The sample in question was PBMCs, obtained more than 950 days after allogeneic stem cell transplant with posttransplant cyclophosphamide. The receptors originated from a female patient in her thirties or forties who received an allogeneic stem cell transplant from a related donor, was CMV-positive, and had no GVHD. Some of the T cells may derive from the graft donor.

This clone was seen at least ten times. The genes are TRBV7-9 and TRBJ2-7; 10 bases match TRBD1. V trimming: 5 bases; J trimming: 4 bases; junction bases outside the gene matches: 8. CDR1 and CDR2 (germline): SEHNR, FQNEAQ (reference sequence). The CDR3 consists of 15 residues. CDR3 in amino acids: CASSATGTGAYEQYF. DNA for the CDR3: TGTGCCAGCAGCGCGACCGGGACAGGGGCTTACGAGCAGTACTTC.

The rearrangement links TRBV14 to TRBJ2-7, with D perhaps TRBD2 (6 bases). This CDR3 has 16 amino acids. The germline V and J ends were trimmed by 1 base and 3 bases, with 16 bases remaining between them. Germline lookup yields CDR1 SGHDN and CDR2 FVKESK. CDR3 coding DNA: TGTGCCAGCAGCCAAGTTTATCCGGGAGCAATCTACGAGCAGTACTTC. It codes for CASSQVYPGAIYEQYF.

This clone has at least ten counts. Here the CDR3 DNA reads TGCGCCAGCAGCCAAGATCGTCGCAGTTCGTATCAGCCCCAGCATTTT. Amino acids: CASSQDRRSSYQPQHF. The chain recombines TRBV4-3 with TRBJ1-5; D not resolved. Trimming cost V 0 bases and J 5 bases, with 14 bases left between them. Germline values: CDR1 LGHNA, CDR2 YSLEER. There are 16 residues in the CDR3.

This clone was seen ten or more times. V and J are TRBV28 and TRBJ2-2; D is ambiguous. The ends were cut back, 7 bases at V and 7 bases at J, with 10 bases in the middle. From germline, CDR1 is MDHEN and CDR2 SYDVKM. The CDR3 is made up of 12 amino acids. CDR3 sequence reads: CASTQGVGELFF. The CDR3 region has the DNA TGTGCCAGCACTCAAGGAGTCGGGGAGCTGTTTTTT.

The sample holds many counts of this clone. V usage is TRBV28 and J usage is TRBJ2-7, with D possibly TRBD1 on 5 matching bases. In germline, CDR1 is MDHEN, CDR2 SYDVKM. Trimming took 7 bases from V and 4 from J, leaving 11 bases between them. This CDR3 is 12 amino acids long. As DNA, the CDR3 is TGTGCCAGCAAAAGGGGCCCATACGAGCAGTACTTC. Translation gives CASKRGPYEQYF.

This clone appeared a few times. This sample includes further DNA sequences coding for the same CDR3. As DNA, the CDR3 is TGTGCCAGTATCTTCGGACAGGGGACGGCCTACGAGCAGTACTTC. Its protein product is CASIFGQGTAYEQYF. This chain links TRBV9 with TRBJ2-7; 9 nucleotides line up with TRBD1. The CDR3 runs to 15 residues. V gave up 8 bases and J gave up 2 bases; unmatched junction bases: 11. Germline-derived CDR1 and CDR2 are SGDLS and YYNGEE.

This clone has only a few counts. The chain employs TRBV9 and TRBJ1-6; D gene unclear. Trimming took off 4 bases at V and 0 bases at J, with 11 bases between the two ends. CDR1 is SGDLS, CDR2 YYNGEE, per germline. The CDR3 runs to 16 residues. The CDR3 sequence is CASSLMGDSYNSPLHF. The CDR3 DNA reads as TGTGCCAGCAGCTTGATGGGAGACTCCTATAATTCACCCCTCCACTTT.

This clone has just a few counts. The CDR3 nucleotides read TGTGCCAGCAGTTACTCGAGACTGGCTGGCACTGAAGCTTTCTTT. Translation gives CASSYSRLAGTEAFF. The V call is TRBV6-6, the J call TRBJ1-1; D is uncertain. Per germline, CDR1 MNHNY and CDR2 SVGAGI (reference sequence). V was clipped by 0 bases and J by 4 bases, with 12 bases between them. This CDR3 comprises 15 residues.

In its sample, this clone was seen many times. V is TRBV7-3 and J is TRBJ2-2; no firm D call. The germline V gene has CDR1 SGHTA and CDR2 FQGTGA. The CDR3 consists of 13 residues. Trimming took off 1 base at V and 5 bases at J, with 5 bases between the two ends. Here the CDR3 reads CASSLSRTGELFF. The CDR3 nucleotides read TGTGCCAGCAGCTTAAGTCGGACCGGGGAGCTGTTTTTT.

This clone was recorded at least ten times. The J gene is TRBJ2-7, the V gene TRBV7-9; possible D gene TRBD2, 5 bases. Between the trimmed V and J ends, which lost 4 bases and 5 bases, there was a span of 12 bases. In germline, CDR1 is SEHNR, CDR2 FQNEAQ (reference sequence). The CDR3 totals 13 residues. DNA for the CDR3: TGTGCCAGCAGCTCTCCTCTTAGCGACGAGCAGTACTTC. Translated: CASSSPLSDEQYF.

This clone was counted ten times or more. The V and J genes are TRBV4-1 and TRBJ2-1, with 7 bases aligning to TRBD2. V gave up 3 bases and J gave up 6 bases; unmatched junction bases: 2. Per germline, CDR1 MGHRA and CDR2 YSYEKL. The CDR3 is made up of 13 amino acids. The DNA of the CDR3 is TGCGCCAGCAGCCAGGGAGGGAGCAATGAGCAGTTCTTC. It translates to CASSQGGSNEQFF.

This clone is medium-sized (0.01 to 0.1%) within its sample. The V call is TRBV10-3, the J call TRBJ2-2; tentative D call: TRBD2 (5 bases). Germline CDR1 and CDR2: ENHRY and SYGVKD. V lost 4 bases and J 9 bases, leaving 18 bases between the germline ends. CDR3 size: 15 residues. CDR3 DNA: TGTGCCATCAGTGGATGGGGATCGGGGATTCGGGAGCTGTTTTTT. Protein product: CAISGWGSGIRELFF.

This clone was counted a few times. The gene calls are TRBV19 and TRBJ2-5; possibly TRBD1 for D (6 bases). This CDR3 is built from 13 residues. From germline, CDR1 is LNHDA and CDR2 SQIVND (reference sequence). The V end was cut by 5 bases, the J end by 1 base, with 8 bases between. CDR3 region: CASSADSQETQYF. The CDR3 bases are TGTGCCAGTAGTGCGGACAGCCAAGAGACCCAGTACTTC.

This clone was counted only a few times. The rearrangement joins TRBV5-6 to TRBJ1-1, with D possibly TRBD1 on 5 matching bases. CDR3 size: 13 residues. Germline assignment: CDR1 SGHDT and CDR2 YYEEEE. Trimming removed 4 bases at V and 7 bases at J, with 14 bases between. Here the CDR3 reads CASSRNRGSEAFF. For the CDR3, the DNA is TGTGCCAGCAGCCGGAATAGGGGAAGTGAAGCTTTCTTT.